This record covers a single T cell receptor (beta chain). Its target is unknown. Extraction of RNA preceded its reverse transcription into cDNA, which served as the sequencing template. The table came from immunoSEQ multiplex PCR; TCRdb's copy has only in-frame clones and leaves some out. The sample includes 200,000 to 250,000 clones, over 60% of them seen just once. The data belong to a study of CD8+ T cells in alopecia areata. Study-level information: Treated patients received oral tofacitinib, 5 to 10 mg twice daily. Regarding the study as a whole: Scalp data also include sequences from resident alphabeta T cells of normal skin. Only one nonresponder was present, which leaves the link between baseline CD8+ expansion and response uncertain.

Treatment: oral pan-JAK inhibitor, 5-10 mg twice daily. Obtained from alopecia areata patients were lesional scalp punch biopsies along with peripheral blood. The germline V gene encodes CDR1 MGHRA and CDR2 YSYEKL. V was clipped by 0 bases and J by 0 bases, with 9 bases between them. The CDR3 loop spans 16 amino acids. The rearrangement joins TRBV4-1 to TRBJ2-4, with D perhaps TRBD2 (6 bases). The receptor's source is a human donor with alopecia areata. The specimen comprised CD4+ T cells sorted from blood, sampled at week 4, from a patient treated with tofacitinib. The CDR3 region has the DNA TGCGCCAGCAGCCAAGATCCGGGACTAGCCAAAAACATTCAGTACTTC. It specifies CASSQDPGLAKNIQYF.